Below, one TCR beta chain is given with its context. These data come from a study of control samples from healthy donors and cancer patients. The table came from immunoSEQ multiplex PCR; TCRdb's copy has only in-frame clones and leaves some out. The table includes 100,000 to 120,000 clones, roughly 79% detected once. Trimming shortened V by 5 bases and J by 2 bases, and 10 bases separated the two germline ends. The CDR3 length is 13 residues. The germline V gene has CDR1 LNHDA and CDR2 SQIVND (reference sequence). This TCR was sampled from a man aged 18 to 35 in good health. The chain uses TRBV19 and TRBJ2-7; weak D call: TRBD1 (5 bases). Sequencing used blood. The CDR3 DNA sequence: TGTGCCAGTAGTGTGGCAGGGCCCTACGAGCAGTACTTC. Translated, it gives CASSVAGPYEQYF.